This section outlines one T cell receptor beta chain sequence together with its context. The antigen it binds to is not known. Nothing much larger sits one base from this clone, and base qualities are not available. This entry is derived from a study of neoadjuvant anti-PD-1 for oral cavity cancer (dated by TCRdb to about 2021). Background on the whole study: Before curative-intent surgical resection, most patients were given three to four biweekly doses of nivolumab at 3 mg/kg. A fourth nivolumab dose was given around day 43 to patients without progression, and definitive surgical resection was performed in those patients on days 50-56. Responders were defined as patients with complete response, partial response or stable disease by RECIST 1.1; non-responders were defined as patients with progression. A roughly 30% response rate was observed in the parent correlative cohort, in which about 12 patients were included. What the work shows at the level of the full study, not this receptor alone: The TCR analyses had only three patients in each response group, and the authors called for validation in larger cohorts. Higher pretreatment blood TCRbeta clonality and lower post-treatment tumor TCRbeta clonality were correlated with higher pretreatment blood Treg/Th17 ratios. Greater tumor shrinkage was correlated with larger post-treatment sizes of preexisting intratumoral clones, suggesting that expansion of preexisting clones contributed to response.

For survey sequencing of tumor libraries, mostly 4.5 to 5.5 ug of input genomic DNA was used, and two replicates were run per sample. Following the manufacturer's instructions, the team built TCRbeta libraries using the immunoSEQ hsTCRbeta kit. The completed libraries were mixed into a single pool at 3 nM, then sequenced with an Illumina NovaSeq 6000 S4 flow cell. The original pipeline was this. Raw data preprocessing and quality control were performed with the immunoSEQ Analyzer. The analysis was limited to productive rearrangements, and each clonotype was defined by a unique CDR3 amino acid sequence. Using the R package tcR, the researchers computed the Gini-Simpson index as their estimate of repertoire clonality. Student's t test was used to compare Gini indices, and Pearson correlation was used to assess associations with tumor size change. TCRdb re-hosts the immuneACCESS table, in-frame sequences only. Its copies lack some clones; in the studies checked, an unresolved V gene accounts for under half of them, and the cause for the rest is not known. The V and J calls and clone size are taken from that table; D and trimming were inferred from the DNA. For this sample there are about 7,600 clones; around 53% appear just once. The ten largest clones represent about 10% of the sample.

Spanning cysteine to phenylalanine, the CDR3 consists of 13 amino acids. Here the CDR3 DNA is all that survives: 39 bases in frame from base 1. Via the germline V gene, CDR1 is SQVTM and CDR2 ANQGSEA. The germline ends are 15 bases apart after V is trimmed by 7 bases and J by 6 bases. The sample's time point label, in plain terms: before neoadjuvant nivolumab. Patients were newly diagnosed with stage II-IVA oral cavity squamous cell carcinoma and had received no prior systemic or radiation treatment. Everyone in the cohort had locally advanced, HPV-negative oral cavity squamous cell carcinoma. The samples were drawn from a longitudinal correlative study tied to a single-arm phase II trial testing neoadjuvant nivolumab in oral cavity squamous cell carcinoma. Genomic DNA-based TCRbeta sequencing was performed on subject-matched pre- and post-treatment PBMCs and tumors from three responders and three non-responders. The Maxwell RSC DNA from Tissue kit was used to isolate genomic DNA from tumor tissue.

This TCR was sampled from a person aged 40 to 85 with oral cavity squamous cell carcinoma. The source material was tumor tissue, sampled before nivolumab (anti-PD-1) treatment. In this chain, TRBV29-1 is recombined with TRBJ2-2; the D gene is perhaps TRBD2, on 5 matching bases. In nucleotides, the sequence is TGCAGCGGCTACACTAGGATGGCCGGGGAGCTGTTTTTT. This yields the protein CSGYTRMAGELFF.